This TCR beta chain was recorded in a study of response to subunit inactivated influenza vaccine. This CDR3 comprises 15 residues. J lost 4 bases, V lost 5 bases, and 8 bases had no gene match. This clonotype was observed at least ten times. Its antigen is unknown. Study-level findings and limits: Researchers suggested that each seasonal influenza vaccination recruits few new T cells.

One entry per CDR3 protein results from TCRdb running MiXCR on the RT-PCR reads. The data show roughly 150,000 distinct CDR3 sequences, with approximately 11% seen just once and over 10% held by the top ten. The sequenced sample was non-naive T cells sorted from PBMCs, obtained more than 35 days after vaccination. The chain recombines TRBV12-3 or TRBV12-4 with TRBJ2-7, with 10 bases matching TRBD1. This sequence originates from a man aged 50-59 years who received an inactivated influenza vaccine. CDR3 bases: TGTGCCAGCAGTCCCTGGGGACAGGGGAGTTACGAGCAGTACTTC. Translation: CASSPWGQGSYEQYF.